The 31 T cell receptor beta chains below come from one sample, sequenced in a study of shared clonotypes between healthy human individuals. Some clones are missing from TCRdb's copy, which holds only in-frame ones; the method was immunoSEQ multiplex PCR. The data hold about 820,000 clones, with roughly 92% observed a single time. Selected positively for CCR7 and CD45RO-negative, naive CD8 cells excluded terminally differentiated effector memory CD45RA+ cells. The sequencing sample was made of naive CD8+ T cells sorted from blood. These receptor sequences come from a man under 40 in good health.

CDR3 amino acids: CASSPLKGGFNEKLFF. The CDR3 bases are TGTGCCAGCAGCCCACTCAAAGGGGGATTTAATGAAAAACTGTTTTTT. The J gene is TRBJ1-4, the V gene TRBV11-2, with a possible D match to TRBD1 (6 bases). Trimming cost V 5 bases and J 4 bases, with 17 bases left between them. Germline V gene lookup returns CDR1 SGHAT and CDR2 FQNNGV. This CDR3 is 16 amino acids long.

CDR3 DNA: TGTGCCAGCAGCCAAGGGGTTGGGGGCTACACCTTC. Translated: CASSQGVGGYTF. This chain connects TRBV6-5 to TRBJ1-2, with D possibly being TRBD1 (5 bases). The CDR3 is 12 amino acids. Trimming took off 6 bases at V and 8 bases at J, with 13 bases between the two ends. Germline V gene lookup returns CDR1 MNHEY and CDR2 SVGAGI.

The CDR3 DNA reads as TGCGCCAGCAACCCGGACGGTGAAGCTTTCTTT. Encoded protein: CASNPDGEAFF. The chain links TRBV4-3 to TRBJ1-1; D gene unclear. The CDR3 length is 11 residues. Germline CDR1 is LGHNA and CDR2 is YSLEER. V was clipped by 7 bases and J by 7 bases, with 10 bases between them.

The chain joins TRBV28 to TRBJ2-1; 7 positions match TRBD1. Germline V gene data show CDR1 as MDHEN and CDR2 as SYDVKM. J was trimmed by 4 bases and V by 5 bases; bases with no gene match: 2. CDR3 length: 13 amino acids. The CDR3 is CASSQDRYNEQFF. DNA of the CDR3: TGTGCCAGCAGTCAGGACAGGTACAATGAGCAGTTCTTC. The full variable domain, rest sourced from reference TRBV28 and TRBJ2-1, is DVKVTQSSRYLVKRTGEKVFLECVQDMDHENMFWYRQDPGLGLRLIYFSYDVKMKEKGDIPEGYSVSREKKERFSLILESASTNQTSMYLCASSQDRYNEQFFGPGTRLTVL.

This clone is a singleton in its sample. The V gene is TRBV28, the J gene TRBJ2-6; 9 bases line up with TRBD1. This CDR3 region has 20 residues. V lost 5 bases and J lost 1; bases outside the gene matches: 15. Per the germline V gene, CDR1 is MDHEN and CDR2 is SYDVKM. This chain's CDR3 is CASSTILSGQGPSGANVLTF. The CDR3 nucleotides are TGTGCCAGCAGTACTATCCTGTCGGGACAGGGCCCTTCTGGGGCCAACGTCCTGACTTTC.

CDR3 protein: CASSFGGLGGSYEQYF. The CDR3 region has the DNA TGTGCCAGCAGCTTCGGGGGCCTGGGGGGGTCCTACGAGCAGTACTTC. The chain joins TRBV7-6 to TRBJ2-7, with a weak D call TRBD2 (7 bases). The CDR3 has 16 amino acids. V dropped 3 bases and J dropped 1 base, with 16 bases sitting between them. Germline loops: CDR1 SGHVS, CDR2 FNYEAQ.

Details on this clone: This sample includes further DNA sequences coding for the same CDR3. This rearrangement joins TRBV7-9 to TRBJ2-7; D may be TRBD1 (5 bases). Germline V CDR1 and CDR2: SEHNR, FQNEAQ (reference sequence). CDR3 length equals 13 residues. V was shortened by 1 base and J by 3 bases, with 7 bases between the two germline ends. CDR3 region: CASSLEDSYEQYF. Here the CDR3 DNA reads TGTGCCAGCAGCTTAGAAGACAGCTACGAGCAGTACTTC.

The J gene is TRBJ2-7, the V gene TRBV4-1; TRBD2 is a possible D gene (6 bases). The V and J ends lost 2 bases and 2 bases respectively, with 13 bases between them. CDR3 length: 15 residues. Germline CDR1 and CDR2: MGHRA and YSYEKL. CDR3 sequence reads: CASSQTMGGTYEQYF. The CDR3 nucleotides are TGCGCCAGCAGCCAAACTATGGGAGGTACCTACGAGCAGTACTTC.

The CDR3 DNA follows: TGCGCCAGCAGCTTGGCTGAGACAGGGGGGGACGAGCAGTACTTC. Amino acid sequence: CASSLAETGGDEQYF. The chain recombines TRBV5-1 with TRBJ2-7; TRBD1 aligns across 9 bases. The CDR3 is made up of 15 amino acids. Trimming took 0 bases from V and 5 from J; bases not matched to a gene: 6. Per the germline V gene, CDR1 is SGHRS and CDR2 is YFSETQ. The full variable domain, rest sourced from reference TRBV5-1 and TRBJ2-7, is KAGVTQTPRYLIKTRGQQVTLSCSPISGHRSVSWYQQTPGQGLQFLFEYFSETQRNKGNFPGRFSGRQFSNSRSEMNVSTLELGDSALYLCASSLAETGGDEQYFGPGTRLTVT.

The rearrangement joins TRBV29-1 to TRBJ2-1, with D perhaps assigned TRBD1 or TRBD2 (5 bases each). The V end lost 4 bases, the J end lost 7 bases, and 17 bases lay between the germline ends. This CDR3 is built from 14 residues. CDR1 and CDR2 from the germline V gene are SQVTM and ANQGSEA. The chain's CDR3 is CSVGSGRGSNEQFF. CDR3 in DNA: TGCAGCGTTGGGTCTGGCCGGGGCTCGAATGAGCAGTTCTTC.

DNA for the CDR3: TGTGCCAGCAGCAAGTACAGGGGAGGCACTGAAGCTTTCTTT. Protein: CASSKYRGGTEAFF. J is TRBJ1-1 and V is TRBV6-1; TRBD1 matches 7 bases. Unmatched junction bases numbered 8, after V lost 6 bases and J lost 4 bases. Per the germline V gene, CDR1 is MNHNS and CDR2 is SASEGT. The CDR3 covers 14 residues.

This sequence joins TRBV5-1 and TRBJ2-5; D perhaps matches TRBD2 (6 bases). Per the germline V gene, CDR1 is SGHRS and CDR2 is YFSETQ. V shed 0 bases and J shed 1 base, with 10 bases lying between them. The length of the CDR3 is 15 residues. For the CDR3, the DNA is TGCGCCAGCAGCTTGGCTAGCGACCTCCAAGAGACCCAGTACTTC. Its translation is CASSLASDLQETQYF.

The chain joins TRBV14 to TRBJ2-7; no definite D call. The CDR3 is 15 amino acids. Germline V gene lookup returns CDR1 SGHDN and CDR2 FVKESK. The V and J ends lost 3 bases and 2 bases respectively, with 14 bases between them. This chain's CDR3 is CASSHSVSLPYEQYF. The CDR3 DNA is TGTGCCAGCAGCCATTCCGTTTCTTTACCCTACGAGCAGTACTTC.

CDR3 in DNA: TGTGCCACCGGGGACAGGGGGGTAGGTGAAGCTTTCTTT. This gives the protein CATGDRGVGEAFF. This sequence joins TRBV15 and TRBJ1-1, with 11 bases lining up with TRBD1. The V and J ends lost 8 bases and 7 bases, in that order; junction bases with no gene match: 6. Germline loops: CDR1 LNHNV, CDR2 YYDKDF (reference sequence). This CDR3 region has 13 residues.

This sequence joins TRBV2 and TRBJ2-2; 9 bases fit TRBD1. V shed 10 bases and J 7 bases; nucleotides not matched to a gene: 16. The CDR3 is made up of 16 amino acids. Germline assignment: CDR1 SNHLY and CDR2 FYNNEI. The CDR3 region is CAIFTPDRGVSGELFF. CDR3 coding DNA: TGTGCCATCTTCACGCCGGACAGGGGCGTCAGCGGGGAGCTGTTTTTT.

The rearrangement uses TRBV7-3 and TRBJ2-5; possibly TRBD2 for D (6 bases). V was pared by 2 bases and J by 2 bases, with 9 bases between. Germline values: CDR1 SGHTA, CDR2 FQGTGA. The CDR3 loop spans 14 amino acids. As DNA, the CDR3 is TGTGCCAGCAGCTTAGAAGGGAGGCAAGAGACCCAGTACTTC. Its translation: CASSLEGRQETQYF.

The chain has TRBV9 and TRBJ2-1; D unresolved. V dropped 7 bases and J dropped 8 bases, with 10 bases sitting between them. Germline assignment: CDR1 SGDLS and CDR2 YYNGEE. There are 11 residues in the CDR3. This CDR3 reads CASGRLDEQFF. The CDR3 bases are TGTGCCAGCGGCAGATTGGATGAGCAGTTCTTC.

The rearrangement uses TRBV19 and TRBJ1-5; D unclear. CDR1 and CDR2 (germline): LNHDA, SQIVND (reference sequence). The CDR3 is made up of 13 amino acids. V lost 2 bases and J lost 7, with 9 bases in between. The CDR3 spells CASSIMAWQPQHF. CDR3 coding DNA: TGTGCCAGTAGTATAATGGCCTGGCAGCCCCAGCATTTT.

The rearrangement uses TRBV11-2 and TRBJ2-1; the match to TRBD1 covers 9 bases. The ends lost 0 bases at V and 4 bases at J; junction bases unmatched: 4. CDR1 is SGHAT and CDR2 is FQNNGV in the germline V gene. This CDR3 has 16 amino acids. The DNA of the CDR3 is TGTGCCAGCAGCTTAGAGTGGGACAGGGTATACAATGAGCAGTTCTTC. This translates into CASSLEWDRVYNEQFF.

The rearrangement joins TRBV29-1 to TRBJ1-1; 8 positions agree with TRBD1. The germline V gene has CDR1 SQVTM and CDR2 ANQGSEA. Unmatched junction bases numbered 10, after V lost 6 bases and J lost 4 bases. The CDR3 has 14 amino acids. The CDR3 sequence: CSVGTGRLGTEAFF. CDR3 in DNA: TGCAGCGTCGGGACAGGACGTTTGGGCACTGAAGCTTTCTTT. The full variable domain, with the rest looked up from reference TRBV29-1 and TRBJ1-1, is SAVISQKPSRDICQRGTSLTIQCQVDSQVTMMFWYRQQPGQSLTLIATANQGSEATYESGFVIDKFPISRPNLTFSTLTVSNMSPEDSSIYLCSVGTGRLGTEAFFGQGTRLTVV.

This chain links TRBV7-9 with TRBJ2-1; the D is unclear. Germline V gives CDR1 SEHNR, CDR2 FQNEAQ (reference sequence). The CDR3 is 13 amino acids. Between the trimmed V and J ends, which lost 5 bases and 5 bases, there was a span of 10 bases. The CDR3 protein is CASSQPAHNEQFF. In DNA, the CDR3 is TGTGCCAGCAGCCAACCGGCCCACAATGAGCAGTTCTTC.

The chain links TRBV13 to TRBJ2-5, with D perhaps TRBD1 (6 bases). Germline CDR1 and CDR2: PRHDT and FYEKMQ (reference sequence). The CDR3 extends over 14 amino acids. V dropped 1 base and J dropped 1 base, with 7 bases sitting between them. CDR3 loop: CASSLEGGQETQYF. CDR3 in DNA: TGTGCCAGCAGCTTAGAAGGGGGCCAAGAGACCCAGTACTTC.

The V call is TRBV7-2, the J call TRBJ2-1, with D perhaps matching TRBD2 (7 bases). Trimming removed 5 bases at V and 4 bases at J, with 15 bases between. This CDR3 comprises 15 residues. Germline CDR1 reads SGHTA; CDR2 reads FQGNSA. CDR3 sequence: CASSRGLGGYNEQFF. The CDR3 coding sequence is TGTGCCAGCAGCCGAGGACTAGGGGGGTACAATGAGCAGTTCTTC.

This clone was observed once. The V and J genes are TRBV7-6 and TRBJ2-7, with D possibly being TRBD2 (6 bases). The germline CDR1 and CDR2 sequences are SGHVS and FNYEAQ. CDR3 length equals 13 residues. V was clipped by 5 bases and J by 2 bases, with 10 bases between them. DNA for the CDR3: TGTGCCAGCAGCCACGGGGAGGCCTACGAGCAGTACTTC. It translates to CASSHGEAYEQYF.

The CDR3 bases are TGTGCCAGCAGCCACCGAGCACTAAACACTGAAGCTTTCTTT. Its translation: CASSHRALNTEAFF. This chain uses TRBV7-9 with TRBJ1-1; D not certain. V was clipped by 5 bases and J by 2 bases, with 12 bases between them. From germline, CDR1 is SEHNR and CDR2 FQNEAQ (reference sequence). The length of the CDR3 is 14 residues. Full variable domain (rest looked up from reference TRBV7-9 and TRBJ1-1): DTGVSQNPRHKITKRGQNVTFRCDPISEHNRLYWYRQTLGQGPEFLTYFQNEAQLEKSRLLSDRFSAERPKGSFSTLEIQRTEQGDSAMYLCASSHRALNTEAFFGQGTRLTVV.

The rearrangement links TRBV4-1 to TRBJ2-3; the D is unclear. The CDR3 runs to 16 residues. In germline, CDR1 is MGHRA, CDR2 YSYEKL. The V end lost 0 bases, the J end lost 3 bases, and 13 bases lay between the germline ends. The CDR3 bases are TGCGCCAGCAGCCAAGAGGGGTCAGCGATGACAGATACGCAGTATTTT. It yields the protein CASSQEGSAMTDTQYF.

The chain uses TRBV5-1 and TRBJ2-6; D not resolved. This CDR3 comprises 14 residues. V was cut by 1 base and J by 2 bases, with 4 bases left in between. CDR1 is SGHRS and CDR2 is YFSETQ in the germline V gene. The CDR3, as DNA: TGCGCCAGCAGCTTGTATGCTGGGGCCAACGTCCTGACTTTC. Translation: CASSLYAGANVLTF.

J is TRBJ2-7 and V is TRBV21-1. TRBV21-1 is a pseudogene. This CDR3 has 15 residues. The CDR3 here is CASSKVGTSEGEQYF. The CDR3 nucleotides read TGTGCCAGCAGCAAAGTGGGTACATCAGAGGGGGAGCAGTACTTC.

This chain joins TRBV4-3 and TRBJ1-3, with unresolved D. The V gene lost 1 base and the J gene lost 1 base, with 17 bases spanning the gap. The CDR3 has 18 amino acids. From germline, CDR1 is LGHNA and CDR2 YSLEER. The CDR3 DNA reads as TGCGCCAGCAGCCAAGTATGGGTTGGCGAATTTTCTGGAAACACCATATATTTT. Translating gives CASSQVWVGEFSGNTIYF.

This chain uses TRBV4-1 with TRBJ2-2, with D unclear. Looked up from germline, CDR1 is MGHRA and CDR2 is YSYEKL. Trimming removed 1 base at V and 7 bases at J, with 10 bases between. This CDR3 region has 14 residues. The CDR3 nucleotides read TGCGCCAGCAGCCAAGCCCCGATGGACGGGGAGCTGTTTTTT. Its protein is CASSQAPMDGELFF.

Concerning this clone itself: This specimen includes other DNA sequences encoding the same CDR3. V and J are TRBV27 and TRBJ2-7, with D maybe TRBD1 (6 bases). This CDR3 contains 14 residues. The germline V gene encodes CDR1 MNHEY and CDR2 SMNVEV (reference sequence). Trimming left V 6 bases short and J 3 bases short, with 15 bases between. CDR3 DNA sequence: TGTGCCAGCAGCCCAGGGATAGGGGGCTACGAGCAGTACTTC. Amino acid sequence: CASSPGIGGYEQYF.